Listed below are T cell receptor beta chains from one sample, sequenced in a study of blood T cell repertoires in COVID-19. Sequenced by immunoSEQ multiplex PCR; TCRdb stores in-frame clones only, minus some. Of roughly 62,000 clones in the sample, approximately 80% are singletons; the top ten hold roughly 3.2%. Sequencing input: peripheral blood. All receptors derive from a man in his fifties or sixties with acute or convalescent COVID-19. CDR3s include the opening cysteine and the closing phenylalanine or tryptophan. Each record gives: V gene, clone size, J gene, CDR3 length, D gene, CDR3 protein, CDR3 DNA. A D gene is named only where the DNA matches it firmly. For some rows the clone size is stated as once, few or many, or as a class when expanded; others skip it.

v_gene: TRBV4-1
abundance: once
j_gene: TRBJ2-3
len: 15
d_gene: NA
CDR3aa: CASSQLRALTDTQYF
CDR3nt: TGCGCCAGCAGCCAACTGAGGGCGCTCACAGATACGCAGTATTTT

v_gene: TRBV27
abundance: NA
j_gene: TRBJ2-1
len: 13
d_gene: NA
CDR3aa: CASSQGSYNEQFF
CDR3nt: TGTGCCAGCAGCCAGGGTTCTTACAATGAGCAGTTCTTC

v_gene: TRBV2
abundance: few
j_gene: TRBJ2-3
len: 15
d_gene: TRBD1
CDR3aa: CASKPDRGWGDTQYF
CDR3nt: TGTGCCAGCAAGCCGGACAGGGGCTGGGGAGATACGCAGTATTTT

v_gene: TRBV19
abundance: NA
j_gene: TRBJ1-5
len: 13
d_gene: NA
CDR3aa: CASSIPGVDPQHF
CDR3nt: TGTGCCAGTAGTATCCCAGGGGTGGATCCCCAGCATTTT

v_gene: TRBV2
abundance: once
j_gene: TRBJ1-1
len: 14
d_gene: TRBD1
CDR3aa: CASSEGTGATEAFF
CDR3nt: TGTGCCAGCAGTGAGGGGACAGGGGCCACTGAAGCTTTCTTT

v_gene: TRBV5-6
abundance: NA
j_gene: TRBJ2-5
len: 16
d_gene: TRBD2
CDR3aa: CASSLRAGHPEETQYF
CDR3nt: TGTGCCAGCAGCTTGAGAGCGGGGCATCCCGAAGAGACCCAGTACTTC

v_gene: TRBV7-9
abundance: once
j_gene: TRBJ1-5
len: 12
d_gene: NA
CDR3aa: CASSYNDQPQHF
CDR3nt: TGTGCCAGCAGTTACAACGATCAGCCCCAGCATTTT

v_gene: TRBV5-1
abundance: NA
j_gene: TRBJ2-2
len: 16
d_gene: NA
CDR3aa: CASSPGGLAQAGELFF
CDR3nt: TGCGCCAGCAGTCCCGGGGGTTTGGCACAAGCCGGGGAGCTGTTTTTT

v_gene: TRBV4-1
abundance: few
j_gene: TRBJ2-3
len: 18
d_gene: TRBD2
CDR3aa: CASSQEGFASGGADTQYF
CDR3nt: TGCGCCAGCAGCCAAGAAGGATTTGCGAGCGGGGGGGCAGATACGCAGTATTTT

v_gene: TRBV18
abundance: NA
j_gene: TRBJ1-4
len: 16
d_gene: NA
CDR3aa: CASSLGIGRDDEKLFF
CDR3nt: TGTGCCAGCTCACTTGGGATAGGCAGGGATGACGAAAAACTGTTTTTT

v_gene: TRBV29-1
abundance: once
j_gene: TRBJ1-3
len: 11
d_gene: NA
CDR3aa: CSAPFGNTIYF
CDR3nt: TGCAGCGCTCCTTTTGGAAACACCATATATTTT

v_gene: TRBV6-5
abundance: NA
j_gene: TRBJ2-5
len: 14
d_gene: NA
CDR3aa: CASSYWQGGETQYF
CDR3nt: TGTGCCAGCAGTTACTGGCAGGGTGGAGAGACCCAGTACTTC

v_gene: TRBV19
abundance: NA
j_gene: TRBJ1-5
len: 13
d_gene: NA
CDR3aa: CASSIFGDQPQHF
CDR3nt: TGTGCCAGTAGTATCTTCGGGGATCAGCCCCAGCATTTT

v_gene: TRBV6-5
abundance: few
j_gene: TRBJ2-3
len: 16
d_gene: TRBD1
CDR3aa: CASSYSRDRYTDTQYF
CDR3nt: TGTGCCAGCAGTTACTCGAGGGACAGATACACAGATACGCAGTATTTT

v_gene: TRBV7-2
abundance: NA
j_gene: TRBJ1-2
len: 15
d_gene: NA
CDR3aa: CASSPQGTSNYGYTF
CDR3nt: TGTGCCAGCAGCCCCCAGGGGACATCTAACTATGGCTACACCTTC

v_gene: TRBV15
abundance: few
j_gene: TRBJ1-1
len: 17
d_gene: TRBD1
CDR3aa: CATGGTSRGPRDTEAFF
CDR3nt: TGTGCCACCGGAGGGACCAGTAGGGGGCCGCGGGACACTGAAGCTTTCTTT

v_gene: TRBV29-1
abundance: NA
j_gene: TRBJ1-1
len: 15
d_gene: NA
CDR3aa: CSVERGGRLNTEAFF
CDR3nt: TGCAGCGTCGAGAGGGGGGGACGGTTGAACACTGAAGCTTTCTTT

v_gene: TRBV19
abundance: NA
j_gene: TRBJ2-7
len: 14
d_gene: TRBD1
CDR3aa: CASSPRDRAYEQYF
CDR3nt: TGTGCCAGTAGCCCCCGGGACAGGGCCTACGAGCAGTACTTC

v_gene: TRBV4-1
abundance: NA
j_gene: TRBJ1-5
len: 14
d_gene: TRBD1
CDR3aa: CASSQPTGDQPQHF
CDR3nt: TGCGCCAGCAGCCAACCAACAGGGGATCAGCCCCAGCATTTT

v_gene: TRBV5-1
abundance: NA
j_gene: TRBJ1-4
len: 15
d_gene: TRBD1
CDR3aa: CASSYETGDREKLFF
CDR3nt: TGCGCCAGCAGCTACGAGACAGGGGACAGGGAAAAACTGTTTTTT

v_gene: TRBV7-9
abundance: NA
j_gene: TRBJ2-1
len: 15
d_gene: TRBD2
CDR3aa: CASSLLAGANNEQFF
CDR3nt: TGTGCCAGCAGCTTACTAGCGGGGGCCAACAATGAGCAGTTCTTC

v_gene: TRBV27
abundance: NA
j_gene: TRBJ2-7
len: 16
d_gene: NA
CDR3aa: CASKLQGGGTPYEQYF
CDR3nt: TGTGCCAGCAAGCTTCAAGGGGGGGGGACGCCCTACGAGCAGTACTTC

v_gene: TRBV29-1
abundance: NA
j_gene: TRBJ2-7
len: 13
d_gene: NA
CDR3aa: CSASRTEPHEQYF
CDR3nt: TGCAGCGCGTCACGGACAGAGCCCCACGAGCAGTACTTC

v_gene: TRBV7-2
abundance: NA
j_gene: TRBJ2-5
len: 15
d_gene: NA
CDR3aa: CASSPSPLGSATQYF
CDR3nt: TGTGCCAGCAGCCCATCCCCCCTAGGATCGGCCACCCAGTACTTC

v_gene: TRBV10-3
abundance: once
j_gene: TRBJ2-7
len: 14
d_gene: NA
CDR3aa: CAISESRWTYEQYF
CDR3nt: TGTGCCATCAGTGAGTCGAGGTGGACTTACGAGCAGTACTTC

v_gene: TRBV6-2/TRBV6-3
abundance: NA
j_gene: TRBJ2-2
len: 15
d_gene: TRBD2
CDR3aa: CASSRSGGATGELFF
CDR3nt: TGTGCCAGCAGTCGTAGCGGGGGGGCTACCGGGGAGCTGTTTTTT